Below are 30 T cell receptor beta chains sequenced from a single sample in a study of blood T cell repertoires in COVID-19. Profiled with immunoSEQ multiplex PCR; TCRdb holds only in-frame clones, not every one. The sample lists about 150,000 clones, 84% occurring once. The sample was peripheral blood. Receptors originate from a woman of 80 years or more with COVID-19, enrolled during active disease.

The V call is TRBV3-1 (or the pseudogene TRBV3-2), the J call TRBJ2-7, with D perhaps TRBD1 (6 bases). Per germline, CDR1 LGHDT and CDR2 YNNKEL (reference sequence). This CDR3 is built from 19 residues. Trimming took off 0 bases at V and 3 bases at J, with 24 bases between the two ends. The CDR3 coding sequence is TGTGCCAGCAGCCAAGAGGACAGCCCTCCTCTAGGGGAATTCTACGAGCAGTACTTC. Its translation: CASSQEDSPPLGEFYEQYF.

The chain is built from TRBV10-3 and TRBJ2-3; TRBD1 matches at 10 bases. V was clipped by 6 bases and J by 2 bases; unmatched bases: 5. The germline gives CDR1 ENHRY, CDR2 SYGVKD. This CDR3 has 15 amino acids. The CDR3 spells CAISHGTGVTDTQYF. CDR3 sequence (DNA): TGTGCCATCAGCCACGGGACAGGGGTCACAGATACGCAGTATTTT.

The rearrangement joins TRBV20-1 to TRBJ2-5; 12 nucleotides align to TRBD2. The ends lost 3 bases at V and 7 bases at J; junction bases unmatched: 9. Germline V CDR1 and CDR2: DFQATT, SNEGSKA (reference sequence). This CDR3 region has 15 residues. CDR3 in amino acids: CSASSSGGVLMTQYF. The DNA for the CDR3 is TGCAGTGCTAGTTCTAGCGGGGGGGTTCTGATGACCCAGTACTTC.

A remark on this clone: Germline is not matched at one junction end, which may reflect a read error. The rearrangement uses TRBV30 and TRBJ2-7, with TRBD1 as a possible D gene (5 bases). Germline CDR1 is GTSNPN and CDR2 is SVGIG (reference sequence). There are 11 residues in the CDR3. CDR3 bases: TGTGCCTGGAGTTCCCTGCAGGGTCAGAACTTC. This codes for CAWSSLQGQNF.

DNA for the CDR3: TGTGCCAGCAGAGCCGGGACAGGGGTTGGCTACACCTTC. It codes for CASRAGTGVGYTF. The gene calls are TRBV12-3 or TRBV12-4 and TRBJ1-2; TRBD1 matches 10 bases. Losses at the gene ends were 6 bases for V and 7 bases for J; bases not matched to a gene: 5. The CDR3 has 13 amino acids.

This rearrangement joins TRBV6-5 to TRBJ1-1; a possible D gene is TRBD1 (6 bases). Germline V gives CDR1 MNHEY, CDR2 SVGAGI. The CDR3 sequence is 15 residues long. V was shortened by 2 bases and J by 4 bases, with 14 bases between the two germline ends. The CDR3 DNA follows: TGTGCCAGCAGTTACCGGACAGTTGTTGGCACTGAAGCTTTCTTT. Translated, it gives CASSYRTVVGTEAFF.

The chain uses TRBV19 and TRBJ1-1; perhaps TRBD1 as D (6 bases). Deletions cut 5 bases from V and 6 bases from J, with 19 bases between. The CDR3 consists of 15 residues. Germline CDR1 is LNHDA and CDR2 is SQIVND (reference sequence). This chain's CDR3 is CASSRLQGRSAEAFF. CDR3 DNA: TGTGCCAGTAGTCGACTACAGGGCCGCTCCGCTGAAGCTTTCTTT.

V and J are TRBV6-2 or TRBV6-3 and TRBJ2-7, with D perhaps matching TRBD2 (6 bases). This CDR3 has 14 residues. Germline lookup yields CDR1 MNHEY and CDR2 SVGEGT. Trimming took 6 bases from V and 1 from J, leaving 13 bases between them. CDR3 in amino acids: CASSDPGLSYEQYF. DNA of the CDR3: TGTGCCAGCAGCGATCCGGGACTTTCCTACGAGCAGTACTTC.

The rearrangement uses TRBV3-1 (or the pseudogene TRBV3-2) and TRBJ2-3, with TRBD2 matching 15 bases. The germline V gene has CDR1 LGHDT and CDR2 YNNKEL (reference sequence). The CDR3 extends over 17 amino acids. The V gene end was trimmed by 2 bases and the J gene end by 3 bases; junction bases not matched to a gene: 3. This CDR3 is CASSQPGTSGGTDTQYF. The CDR3 region has the DNA TGTGCCAGCAGCCAACCCGGGACTAGCGGGGGGACAGATACGCAGTATTTT.

The chain employs TRBV5-1 and TRBJ2-7; 9 bases fit TRBD1. In germline, CDR1 is SGHRS, CDR2 YFSETQ. This CDR3 spans 15 amino acids. J gave up 3 bases and V 0 bases, and 4 bases lay outside the gene matches. In DNA form, the CDR3 reads TGCGCCAGCAGCTTGGCTCCGGGACAGGGCTACGAGCAGTACTTC. This translates into CASSLAPGQGYEQYF.

The V and J genes are TRBV9 and TRBJ1-2, with D possibly being TRBD1 (6 bases). Per germline, CDR1 SGDLS and CDR2 YYNGEE. The CDR3 contains 13 residues. With 3 bases removed from V and 4 bases from J, the gap between germline ends came to 10 bases. The CDR3 loop reads CASSEGQPYGYTF. CDR3 DNA sequence: TGTGCCAGCAGCGAAGGACAGCCCTATGGCTACACCTTC.

V is TRBV4-1 and J is TRBJ2-1; 9 bases line up with TRBD2. This CDR3 region has 17 residues. Trimming cost V 4 bases and J 6 bases; bases outside gene matches: 13. Looked up from germline, CDR1 is MGHRA and CDR2 is YSYEKL. The CDR3 DNA follows: TGCGCCAGCAGCCTCCTTGAGTCTAGCGGGATGGGCAATGAGCAGTTCTTC. Translated, it gives CASSLLESSGMGNEQFF.

The CDR3 loop reads CASSLAFSGRAYNEQFF. For the CDR3, the DNA is TGTGCCAGCAGCTTAGCATTTAGCGGGAGGGCCTACAATGAGCAGTTCTTC. The chain has TRBV7-2 and TRBJ2-1; 11 bases are shared with TRBD2. Trimming at V came to 0 bases and at J to 2 bases, leaving 3 bases not matched to a gene. CDR3 size: 17 residues. Germline loops: CDR1 SGHTA, CDR2 FQGNSA. Using reference TRBV7-2 and TRBJ2-1 for the parts outside the CDR3, the full variable domain is GAGVSQSPSNKVTEKGKDVELRCDPISGHTALYWYRQSLGQGLEFLIYFQGNSAPDKSGLPSDRFSAERTGGSVSTLTIQRTQQEDSAVYLCASSLAFSGRAYNEQFFGPGTRLTVL.

This clone was detected a few times. The CDR3 loop reads CAAEHRVAKDTQYF. CDR3 sequence (DNA): TGCGCCGCCGAGCACAGGGTGGCTAAAGATACGCAGTATTTT. The chain uses TRBV10-2 and TRBJ2-3; perhaps TRBD1 as D (6 bases). V was shortened by 11 bases and J by 5 bases, with 20 bases between the two germline ends. From germline, CDR1 is WSHSY and CDR2 SAAADI. CDR3 size: 14 residues.

This clone has a single count. This chain uses TRBV3-1 (or the pseudogene TRBV3-2) with TRBJ1-2; 7 nucleotides line up with TRBD1. This CDR3 region has 12 residues. The ends lost 4 bases at V and 7 bases at J; junction bases unmatched: 3. Germline lookup yields CDR1 LGHDT and CDR2 YNNKEL (reference sequence). The CDR3 region has the DNA TGTGCCAGCAGCCTACAGGGGCTTGGCTACACCTTC. Protein product: CASSLQGLGYTF.

The genes are TRBV4-3 and TRBJ1-1; D not resolved. The CDR3 totals 16 residues. Trimming left V 1 base short and J 1 base short, with 13 bases between. Germline V gene data show CDR1 as LGHNA and CDR2 as YSLEER. The CDR3 reads CASSQGAGRPNTEAFF. The CDR3, as DNA: TGCGCCAGCAGCCAAGGGGCGGGCAGACCGAACACTGAAGCTTTCTTT.

CDR3 DNA sequence: TGCACCAGCAGCCAGCCGCTAGCGGGCCTAAGATACAATGAGCAGTTCTTC. This encodes CTSSQPLAGLRYNEQFF. V usage is TRBV1 and J usage is TRBJ2-1; whether TRBD2, the table's D call, matches the DNA was not checked. TRBV1 has pseudogene status. This CDR3 has 17 amino acids.

This sequence joins TRBV7-2 and TRBJ1-5; 7 nucleotides agree with TRBD1. Germline V lookup: CDR1 SGHTA, CDR2 FQGNSA. The CDR3 spans 14 residues. The V and J ends lost 8 bases and 3 bases, in that order; junction bases with no gene match: 7. The CDR3, as DNA: TGTGCCAGCTGCCGCGGGACAGTCAATCAGCCCCAGCATTTT. Translated: CASCRGTVNQPQHF.

The chain recombines TRBV7-9 with TRBJ1-4, with D uncertain. Germline V gene data show CDR1 as SEHNR and CDR2 as FQNEAQ (reference sequence). Trimming pared 1 base from V and 6 bases from J, leaving 12 bases between. This CDR3 has 15 residues. Here the CDR3 reads CASSLDGLEYEKLFF. The CDR3 bases are TGTGCCAGCAGCTTAGATGGCTTGGAGTATGAAAAACTGTTTTTT.

The chain links TRBV6-6 to TRBJ2-5, with unresolved D. Germline V gene data show CDR1 as MNHNY and CDR2 as SVGAGI (reference sequence). V lost 2 bases and J lost 5, with 12 bases in between. This CDR3 is 14 amino acids long. The chain's CDR3 is CASSYPWARETQYF. CDR3 in DNA: TGTGCCAGCAGTTACCCCTGGGCCCGGGAGACCCAGTACTTC.

The chain carries TRBV10-2 and TRBJ2-6, with TRBD1 matching over 7 bases. With 6 bases clipped from V and 1 base from J, the junction kept 15 bases outside the gene matches. This CDR3 region has 19 residues. From germline, CDR1 is WSHSY and CDR2 SAAADI. CDR3 sequence (DNA): TGCGCCAGCAGCCGACAGGGCCGCGCGTCTTTGTCTGGGGCCAACGTCCTGACTTTC. It specifies CASSRQGRASLSGANVLTF.

This chain connects TRBV29-1 to TRBJ2-3; the match to TRBD1 covers 8 bases. CDR3 length equals 16 residues. Germline V lookup: CDR1 SQVTM, CDR2 ANQGSEA. V lost 2 bases and J lost 6; bases outside the gene matches: 13. CDR3 nucleotides: TGCAGCGTTGAATCCGGACAGGGCCGTTTCATGGATACGCAGTATTTT. Amino acid sequence: CSVESGQGRFMDTQYF.

The chain links TRBV3-1 (or the pseudogene TRBV3-2) to TRBJ2-5; maybe TRBD2 (5 bases). Trimming cost V 4 bases and J 2 bases, with 8 bases left between them. The CDR3 is made up of 13 amino acids. Germline CDR1 LGHDT, CDR2 YNNKEL (reference sequence). The CDR3 sequence is CASSRAVQETQYF. CDR3 nucleotides: TGTGCCAGCAGCCGAGCGGTACAAGAGACCCAGTACTTC.

The genes are TRBV5-1 and TRBJ1-3, with TRBD1 as a possible D gene (6 bases). CDR1 SGHRS and CDR2 YFSETQ come from the germline V gene. This CDR3 spans 15 amino acids. Trimming removed 1 base from V and 2 bases from J, with 10 bases in between. CDR3 bases: TGCGCCAGCAGCTTGCAGGGGCCTCCTGGAAACACCATATATTTT. Translating it yields CASSLQGPPGNTIYF.

This chain joins TRBV29-1 and TRBJ2-2; D is possibly TRBD2 (7 bases). The V gene lost 6 bases and the J gene lost 4 bases, with 12 bases spanning the gap. This CDR3 is built from 13 residues. Per germline, CDR1 SQVTM and CDR2 ANQGSEA. CDR3 loop: CSVGGAITGELFF. CDR3 DNA sequence: TGCAGCGTAGGGGGGGCGATCACCGGGGAGCTGTTTTTT.

V gene TRBV5-4 combines with J gene TRBJ2-5; possibly TRBD2 for D (6 bases). With 4 bases removed from V and 1 base from J, the gap between germline ends came to 17 bases. Germline CDR1 and CDR2: SGHNT and YYREEE (reference sequence). The CDR3 consists of 16 residues. The chain's CDR3 is CASSRPGLWGQETQYF. CDR3 DNA sequence: TGTGCCAGCAGCCGGCCGGGACTGTGGGGCCAAGAGACCCAGTACTTC.

The chain uses TRBV18 and TRBJ2-3; TRBD2 aligns across 10 bases. The CDR3 consists of 20 residues. The germline V gene has CDR1 KGHSH and CDR2 LQKENI. J lost 3 bases, V lost 3 bases, and 18 bases had no gene match. The CDR3 DNA follows: TGTGCCAGCTCACCCATAATGGTCGGCACTAGCGGGGCCTTAACAGATACGCAGTATTTT. Encoded protein: CASSPIMVGTSGALTDTQYF. Full variable domain (missing parts from reference TRBV18 and TRBJ2-3): NAGVMQNPRHLVRRRGQEARLRCSPMKGHSHVYWYRQLPEEGLKFMVYLQKENIIDESGMPKERFSAEFPKEGPSILRIQQVVRGDSAAYFCASSPIMVGTSGALTDTQYFGPGTRLTVL.

CDR3 region: CASSLAFRGATDTQYF. CDR3 nucleotides: TGCGCCAGCAGCTTGGCCTTCAGGGGGGCGACAGATACGCAGTATTTT. V is TRBV5-1 and J is TRBJ2-3, with D perhaps matching TRBD1 (7 bases). The CDR3 runs to 16 residues. Germline V gene sequence: CDR1 SGHRS, CDR2 YFSETQ. The V end was cut by 0 bases, the J end by 3 bases, with 14 bases between.

The chain employs TRBV18 and TRBJ2-3; D perhaps matches TRBD2 (5 bases). The germline V gene has CDR1 KGHSH and CDR2 LQKENI. The CDR3 runs to 15 residues. Trimming took off 1 base at V and 0 bases at J, with 8 bases between the two ends. DNA of the CDR3: TGTGCCAGCTCACCACTCGGGGTTAGCACAGATACGCAGTATTTT. This codes for CASSPLGVSTDTQYF.

The rearrangement joins TRBV6-2 or TRBV6-3 to TRBJ2-3; 9 nucleotides match TRBD2. CDR1 is MNHEY and CDR2 is SVGEGT in the germline V gene. The CDR3 has 15 residues. The trim removed 6 bases at V and 1 base at J, leaving 5 bases unmatched. Here the CDR3 reads CASSPSGEGTDTQYF. DNA for the CDR3: TGTGCCAGCAGCCCTAGCGGGGAGGGCACAGATACGCAGTATTTT.